The 3 T cell receptor beta chains below were found in one sample sequenced in a study of shared clonotypes between healthy human individuals. The repertoire was sequenced with immunoSEQ multiplex PCR; TCRdb's copy has only in-frame clones and lacks some. This table holds about 470,000 clones, about 85% found once. Material for sequencing was PBMCs. The receptors originated from a woman aged 40 to 50 in good health. Some clones in this sample may be carry-over from other donors' samples.

CDR3 sequence (DNA): TGTGCCAGCAGTTCGAACAGGGGCACTAATGAAAAACTGTTTTTT. Protein: CASSSNRGTNEKLFF. The rearrangement links TRBV27 to TRBJ1-4, with TRBD1 matching over 7 bases. The CDR3 extends over 15 amino acids. Germline-derived CDR1 and CDR2 are MNHEY and SMNVEV (reference sequence). The junction had 4 bases not matched to a gene; V was cut back by 4 bases and J by 2 bases.

The chain employs TRBV20-1 and TRBJ1-2; D might be TRBD1 (5 bases). V dropped 4 bases and J dropped 3 bases, with 6 bases sitting between them. Germline V gives CDR1 DFQATT, CDR2 SNEGSKA (reference sequence). The CDR3 spans 11 residues. The CDR3 here is CSATRDYGYTF. The CDR3 coding sequence is TGCAGTGCTACCAGGGACTATGGCTACACCTTC.

The chain links TRBV6-5 to TRBJ2-3; D possibly corresponds to TRBD2 (6 bases). V dropped 6 bases and J dropped 1 base, with 11 bases sitting between them. This CDR3 contains 14 residues. Germline V CDR1 and CDR2: MNHEY, SVGAGI. The DNA for the CDR3 is TGTGCCAGCAGGGACTACCGAGGCACAGATACGCAGTATTTT. Encoded protein: CASRDYRGTDTQYF.